Only a few counts were recorded for the clone carrying this T cell receptor (beta chain). What it binds is unknown. Both 60 Vbeta primers and 13 Jbeta primers went into the PCR. Using immunoSEQ multiplex PCR, the repertoire was profiled, and TCRdb retains in-frame clones only, with some absent. There are some 160,000 clones in the sample; around 70% occur only once, and less than 2.5% lies in the top ten. This record belongs to a study of cytomegalovirus exposure and HLA in healthy donors. Broader study findings: As a later analysis showed, a missense DCLRE1C variant was linked to trimming of TCR beta V- and J-genes.

This clonotype originated in a man aged 40-55 years in good health and CMV-seronegative. Sequenced: PBMCs.

Written as DNA, the CDR3 is TGTGCCACCAGCAGAGATAAACAAGTATGGGGCTACACCTTC. It codes for CATSRDKQVWGYTF. The chain joins TRBV15 to TRBJ1-2, with D uncertain. The CDR3 has 14 amino acids. CDR1 and CDR2 from the germline V gene are LNHNV and YYDKDF (reference sequence). The V and J ends lost 0 bases and 8 bases respectively, with 13 bases between them.